Listed here are 16 T cell receptor beta chains from one sample, sequenced in a study of T cell clonality in common variable immunodeficiency (dated by TCRdb to 2014 to 2015). The library relied on the immunoSEQ multiplex PCR assay. TCRdb provides this immuneACCESS table in a form limited to in-frame rearrangements. Some clones are lacking; in checked studies, under half of them reflect an unresolved V gene, and why the rest are absent is not known. Here the sample lists roughly 40,000 clones, none seen once only. The top ten clones comprise 5.5% to 7% of the sample. What the study reported, not specific to this receptor: Fewer deletions and N-nucleotide insertions were reportedly observed in CVID TCRbeta sequences, and highly modified clones with 13 or more V deletions were reportedly absent from CVID TCRbeta sequences.

The antigens these receptors bind are not known. Sequenced: peripheral blood mononuclear cells. The receptors originated from a human donor with common variable immunodeficiency.

Ten or more counts support this clone. The sequence runs out 3 residues before the end of the CDR3; the remainder is reconstructed from the germline J gene. The chain links TRBV3-1 (or the pseudogene TRBV3-2) to TRBJ2-7, with TRBD2 identical over 11 bases. CDR1 is LGHDT and CDR2 is YNNKEL in the germline V gene (reference sequence). V dropped 2 bases and J dropped 2; count of bases not matched to a gene: 5. This CDR3 is built from 16 residues. CDR3 amino acids: CASSQRLAGNTYEQYF. The DNA read from the CDR3 is TGTGCCAGCAGCCAAAGACTAGCGGGGAATACCTACGAG.

A note on this clone: Read data end 3 residues before the CDR3 end; the end is taken from the germline J gene. J is TRBJ2-6 and V is TRBV19, with TRBD2 as a possible D gene (5 bases). Germline CDR1 reads LNHDA; CDR2 reads SQIVND (reference sequence). CDR3 length: 17 amino acids. V was clipped by 5 bases and J by 0 bases, with 14 bases between them. The CDR3 spells CASSLRAERSGANVLTF. The CDR3 DNA, read in part, is TGTGCCAGTAGTCTGCGGGCGGAACGCTCTGGGGCCAACGTC.

This clone was observed at least ten times. The CDR3 extends 3 residues past the end of the read, so its final part is completed from the germline J gene. The rearrangement joins TRBV19 to TRBJ2-4; 7 nucleotides match TRBD1. Germline lookup yields CDR1 LNHDA and CDR2 SQIVND (reference sequence). The CDR3 is made up of 16 amino acids. Trimming at V came to 4 bases and at J to 0 bases, leaving 6 bases not matched to a gene. The chain's CDR3 is CASSKGTVLAKNIQYF. The DNA read from the CDR3 is TGTGCCAGTAGTAAGGGGACAGTCCTAGCCAAAAACATT.

This clone showed up many times. The read terminates 3 residues ahead of where the CDR3 ends, so the germline J gene completes it. V is TRBV5-1 and J is TRBJ2-4, with 8 bases fitting TRBD1. With 3 bases clipped from V and 7 bases from J, the junction kept 6 bases outside the gene matches. Per the germline V gene, CDR1 is SGHRS and CDR2 is YFSETQ. The CDR3 covers 14 residues. The chain's CDR3 is CASSSSTGGNIQYF. The CDR3 bases that were read are TGCGCCAGCAGCTCATCCACAGGGGGGAACATT.

This clone was observed many times. The read terminates 3 residues before the CDR3 end, so the remaining end is supplied by the germline J gene. This chain connects TRBV7-3 to TRBJ1-1; D gene uncertain. CDR1 and CDR2 (germline): SGHTA, FQGTGA. V lost 4 bases and J 4 bases, leaving 10 bases between the germline ends. There are 13 residues in the CDR3. CDR3 bases read: TGTGCCAGCAGCTCCCAGGCAATCACTGAA. Protein sequence: CASSSQAITE. From start to end, the CDR3 is CASSSQAITEAFF.

Turning to this clone: The read ends 3 residues before the CDR3 terminus; that terminus is restored from the germline J gene. V is TRBV18 and J is TRBJ2-2; a possible D gene is TRBD2 (7 bases). Between the trimmed V and J ends, which lost 6 bases and 0 bases, there was a span of 14 bases. From germline, CDR1 is KGHSH and CDR2 LQKENI. CDR3 size: 16 residues. The CDR3 loop is CASSPPGGANTGELFF. The covered CDR3 bases are TGTGCCAGCTCTCCCCCGGGGGGCGCGAACACCGGGGAG.

This clone appeared many times. The read ends 3 residues shy of where the CDR3 ends; the end is completed using the germline J gene. This chain uses TRBV29-1 with TRBJ2-3, with 7 bases fitting TRBD1. CDR1 is SQVTM and CDR2 is ANQGSEA in the germline V gene. V lost 7 bases and J lost 0; bases outside the gene matches: 4. This CDR3 comprises 13 residues. The chain's CDR3 is CSAGQVSTDTQYF. The sequenced part of the CDR3 DNA is TGCAGCGCCGGACAGGTTAGCACAGATACG.

This clone was detected only a few times. From the germline J gene comes the end of the CDR3, since the read stops 3 residues before it. The gene calls are TRBV11-2 and TRBJ2-1, with TRBD2 matching over 9 bases. V shed 1 base and J 9 bases; nucleotides not matched to a gene: 7. Germline V CDR1 and CDR2: SGHAT, FQNNGV. The CDR3 sequence is 15 residues long. The CDR3 here is CASSLVREGTSEQFF. The CDR3 DNA, read in part, is TGTGCCAGCAGCTTAGTGCGGGAGGGAACAAGTGAG.

This clone was recorded at least ten times. The read is 3 residues too short to cover the CDR3 end, so that end is filled in from the germline J gene. This chain joins TRBV6-2 or TRBV6-3 and TRBJ2-3, with D possibly TRBD1 on 6 matching bases. Germline CDR1 reads MNHEY; CDR2 reads SVGEGT. Trimming stripped 7 bases from V and 0 bases from J, with 14 bases between. CDR3 length: 15 amino acids. The sequenced CDR3 bases are TGTGCCAGCATGGGGGCAGGGATCAGCACAGATACG. This codes for CASMGAGISTDT. From start to end, the CDR3 is CASMGAGISTDTQYF.

This clone was counted ten times or more. The sequence runs out 3 residues before the end of the CDR3; the remainder is reconstructed from the germline J gene. The chain links TRBV5-6 to TRBJ2-2, with no clear D. The V end lost 1 base, the J end lost 4 bases, and 8 bases lay between the germline ends. Germline values: CDR1 SGHDT, CDR2 YYEEEE. The CDR3 runs to 14 residues. CDR3 loop: CASSLTTSTGELFF. The sequenced CDR3 bases are TGTGCCAGCAGCTTGACTACTTCCACCGGGGAG.

This clone was detected ten times or more. Read coverage stops 3 residues before the CDR3 terminus; the germline J gene supplies the remainder. The chain has TRBV5-1 and TRBJ1-6; D gene unclear. The germline V and J ends were trimmed by 0 bases and 11 bases, with 12 bases remaining between them. The CDR3 spans 14 residues. In germline, CDR1 is SGHRS, CDR2 YFSETQ. Incomplete CDR3 DNA: TGCGCCAGCAGCTTGGGGCAAAATTTTGCACCC. Amino acids: CASSLGQNFAP. The full CDR3 protein reads CASSLGQNFAPLHF.

This clone was seen a few times. The CDR3 end lies 3 residues beyond the end of the read and is filled in from the germline J gene. V usage is TRBV7-8 and J usage is TRBJ2-7; 7 positions agree with TRBD2. V was pared by 8 bases and J by 6 bases, with 16 bases of the junction left unmatched. There are 15 residues in the CDR3. Looked up from germline, CDR1 is SGHVS and CDR2 is FQNEAQ. The sequenced part of the CDR3 DNA is TGTGCCAGCCGTAGTGGCGGGACTACCACTCGCGAG. Protein sequence: CASRSGGTTTRE. The whole CDR3 protein is CASRSGGTTTREQYF.

Only a few counts were recorded for this clone. The missing CDR3 end, 3 residues past where the read stops, is filled in from the germline J gene. The J gene is TRBJ2-7, the V gene TRBV5-1; no reliable D call. Germline-derived CDR1 and CDR2 are SGHRS and YFSETQ. CDR3 length equals 16 residues. V was clipped by 1 base and J by 3 bases, with 17 bases between them. CDR3 sequence: CASSLSAPQTFYEQYF. The part of the CDR3 DNA that was read is TGCGCCAGCAGCTTGTCCGCACCCCAGACTTTCTACGAG.

About this clone itself: The read terminates 3 residues before the CDR3 end, so the remaining end is supplied by the germline J gene. The chain has TRBV29-1 and TRBJ2-5, with D uncertain. The V gene lost 4 bases and the J gene lost 0 bases, with 6 bases spanning the gap. The length of the CDR3 is 12 residues. Germline V lookup: CDR1 SQVTM, CDR2 ANQGSEA. This CDR3 is CSVALYQETQYF. The CDR3 bases that were read are TGCAGCGTTGCATTGTACCAAGAGACC. The full variable domain, in which reference TRBV29-1 and TRBJ2-5 provide the parts outside the CDR3, is SAVISQKPSRDICQRGTSLTIQCQVDSQVTMMFWYRQQPGQSLTLIATANQGSEATYESGFVIDKFPISRPNLTFSTLTVSNMSPEDSSIYLCSVALYQETQYFGPGTRLLVL.

This clone has ten or more counts. The read terminates 3 residues before the CDR3 end, so the remaining end is supplied by the germline J gene. The chain employs TRBV18 and TRBJ2-1, with D tentatively TRBD2 (6 bases). This CDR3 has 15 amino acids. Germline lookup yields CDR1 KGHSH and CDR2 LQKENI. The ends were cut back, 1 base at V and 6 bases at J, with 13 bases in the middle. CDR3 DNA (partial): TGTGCCAGCTCACCACTAGCGGTCAACTCCAATGAG. The encoded protein is CASSPLAVNSNE. The entire CDR3 sequence reads CASSPLAVNSNEQFF.

This clone was recorded many times. The DNA ends 3 residues before the CDR3 does, and the rest of the CDR3 is filled in from the germline J gene. The chain joins TRBV18 to TRBJ2-3; D unclear. The V gene's germline CDR1 is KGHSH and CDR2 LQKENI. V lost 2 bases and J lost 6, with 15 bases in between. The length of the CDR3 is 15 residues. The part of the CDR3 DNA that was read is TGTGCCAGCTCACCAATCAAATCGGTCCCGGATACG. This gives the protein CASSPIKSVPDT. The entire CDR3 sequence reads CASSPIKSVPDTQYF.